Included here is one TCR beta chain sequence, with context. As yet, its antigen is unknown. Germline-derived CDR1 and CDR2 are ENHRY and SYGVKD. This CDR3 region has 12 residues. These data originate in a study of CXCR3-negative and CXCR3-positive naive CD8 T cells. Study-wide points: CXCR3-positive naive cells carried more hydrophobic TRB CDR3s than CXCR3-negative ones.

Libraries of TRB cDNA were made by 5' RACE and carried UMIs. TCRdb reworked the 5' RACE reads into one entry per CDR3 protein, no DNA. Recorded for this sample: some 140,000 distinct CDR3 sequences. The sample comprised naive CXCR3+ CD8+ T cells from blood. Documented subset: CD45RO-CCR7+CD27+CD95- naive CD8+ T cells expressing CXCR3 (TNR3+). The chain recombines TRBV10-3 with TRBJ1-1. This TCR was sampled from a human donor in good health. Some clones in this sample may be carry-over from other donors' samples. CDR3 sequence: CAISEAGTEAFF.